These T cell receptor beta chains were read from a single sample in a study of cytomegalovirus exposure and HLA in healthy donors. Some clones are missing from TCRdb's copy, which holds only in-frame ones; the method was immunoSEQ multiplex PCR. The table records 100,000 to 150,000 clones, 75% to 85% of them present only once. The sample was PBMCs. Receptors were obtained from a young man in good health and CMV-seropositive. Each CDR3 is given with its conserved first and last residue. A D gene is named only where the DNA matches it firmly. A clone size is listed for some rows: how often the clone was seen (once, few, many), or a class if it is expanded.

j_call clone_size d_call v_call cdr3_nt cdr3_aa
TRBJ1-1 NA NA TRBV19 TGTGCCAGTAGTTCAGGGTTCTCTGAAGCTTTCTTT CASSSGFSEAFF
TRBJ2-1 NA TRBD2 TRBV7-6 TGTGCCAGCAGCTTAGTGGGAGGGGCGGGCTCCTACAATGAGCAGTTCTTC CASSLVGGAGSYNEQFF
TRBJ2-6 NA TRBD1 TRBV5-1 TGCGCCAGCAGCTTGGGACAGGGAACTGCTGGGACCAACGTCCTGACTTTC CASSLGQGTAGTNVLTF
TRBJ1-4 NA NA TRBV6-5 TGTGCCAGCAGCCCCTCGGGTGCAACTAATGAAAAACTGTTTTTT CASSPSGATNEKLFF
TRBJ1-5 NA NA TRBV6-5 TGTGCCAGCAGTTTGACAGGCCTCAATCAGCCCCAGCATTTT CASSLTGLNQPQHF
TRBJ2-2 NA TRBD1 TRBV5-1 TGCGCCAGCAGCTTGAGGACAGGGGACACCGGGGAGCTGTTTTTT CASSLRTGDTGELFF
TRBJ2-7 NA TRBD1 TRBV9 TGTGCCAGCAGCGTAGGAGAGGGACAGGGGGCAGGGGAGCAGTACTTC CASSVGEGQGAGEQYF
TRBJ1-1 few NA TRBV6-5 TGTGCCAGCAGTTACTCGGACAGCACTGAAGCTTTCTTT CASSYSDSTEAFF
TRBJ1-4 NA NA TRBV29-1 TGCAGCGTTGCGCCATTCGGGGCGGGAGAAAAACTGTTTTTT CSVAPFGAGEKLFF
TRBJ2-5 few TRBD2 TRBV18 TGTGCCAGCTCACCGGGACTAGCGAAAGAGACCCAGTACTTC CASSPGLAKETQYF
TRBJ1-3 NA NA TRBV7-9 TGTTCCAGCCGCACTTTCTCTGGAAACACCATATATTTT CSSRTFSGNTIYF
TRBJ2-7 NA NA TRBV29-1 TGCAGCGTTCAATGGGCAGGGGCTCCCTCCTACGAGCAGTACTTC CSVQWAGAPSYEQYF
TRBJ2-2 once TRBD2 TRBV27 TGTGCCAGCAGTTACAGCGGGGGGGCGACGTGGGAGCTGTTTTTT CASSYSGGATWELFF
TRBJ1-2 NA NA TRBV9 TGTGCCAGCAGCGGCTCAGGGAACTATGGCTACACCTTC CASSGSGNYGYTF
TRBJ2-7 NA NA TRBV5-1 TGCGCCAGCAGGGAAGCCAACAGGGTTTCCTACGAGCAGTACTTC CASREANRVSYEQYF
TRBJ2-3 once TRBD2 TRBV5-4 TGTGCCAGCAGCTTGGGGGCGGGGGGTCCTGATACGCAGTATTTT CASSLGAGGPDTQYF
TRBJ2-3 NA NA TRBV7-6 TGTGCCAGCAGCTTAGCTGGGACTACAGATACGCAGTATTTT CASSLAGTTDTQYF
TRBJ2-2 NA NA TRBV27 TGTGCCAGCAGGAGTAGAACGAACACCGGGGAGCTGTTTTTT CASRSRTNTGELFF
TRBJ2-2 NA TRBD1 TRBV7-6 TGTGCCAGCAGCTTAGCTCTAACAGGGGGGTCCGGGGAGCTGTTTTTT CASSLALTGGSGELFF
TRBJ1-3 NA NA TRBV6-1 TGTGCCAGCAGTGAAGCGGGGCTGCTTTCTGGAAACACCATATATTTT CASSEAGLLSGNTIYF
TRBJ1-2 NA NA TRBV2 TGTGCCAGCACCAGCAGGGAATCTGGCTACACCTTC CASTSRESGYTF
TRBJ2-1 NA TRBD2 TRBV14 TGTGCCAGCAGCCCCGAGCGGGGGAGATCCTACAATGAGCAGTTCTTC CASSPERGRSYNEQFF
TRBJ2-5 NA TRBD2 TRBV4-2 TGTGCCAGCAGCCAAGATCTAGCGGGGATTCGACAAGAGACCCAGTACTTC CASSQDLAGIRQETQYF
TRBJ2-2 once TRBD1 TRBV7-9 TGTGCCAGCAGCTCCCACAGGGGAAGGAACACCGGGGAGCTGTTTTTT CASSSHRGRNTGELFF
TRBJ1-3 NA TRBD1 TRBV19 TGTGCCAGTACCCCAAGGCCGGGACAGGGACCTTTTAAGGGCTCTGGAAACACCATATATTTT CASTPRPGQGPFKGSGNTIYF
TRBJ2-7 NA TRBD1 TRBV11-3 TGTGCCAGCAGCTTAGGCTCAGGGACAGGGAAATACGAGCAGTACTTC CASSLGSGTGKYEQYF